This T cell receptor beta chain was recovered during a study of blood T cell repertoires in COVID-19. Using immunoSEQ multiplex PCR, the repertoire was profiled, and TCRdb retains in-frame clones only, with some absent. The data contain approximately 120,000 clones, approximately 90% of them singletons. This clone appeared a single time. Source material: peripheral blood. The clonotype originates from a human donor in a cohort sampled during active COVID-19.

The CDR3 nucleotides are TGTGCCAGCAGCTTGATTAGGACACTTAAGGATGAAGCTTTCTTT. Translation: CASSLIRTLKDEAFF. V gene TRBV5-6 combines with J gene TRBJ1-1; D possibly corresponds to TRBD1 (5 bases). V lost 1 base and J 7 bases, leaving 17 bases between the germline ends. The CDR3 has 15 residues. Per the germline V gene, CDR1 is SGHDT and CDR2 is YYEEEE.